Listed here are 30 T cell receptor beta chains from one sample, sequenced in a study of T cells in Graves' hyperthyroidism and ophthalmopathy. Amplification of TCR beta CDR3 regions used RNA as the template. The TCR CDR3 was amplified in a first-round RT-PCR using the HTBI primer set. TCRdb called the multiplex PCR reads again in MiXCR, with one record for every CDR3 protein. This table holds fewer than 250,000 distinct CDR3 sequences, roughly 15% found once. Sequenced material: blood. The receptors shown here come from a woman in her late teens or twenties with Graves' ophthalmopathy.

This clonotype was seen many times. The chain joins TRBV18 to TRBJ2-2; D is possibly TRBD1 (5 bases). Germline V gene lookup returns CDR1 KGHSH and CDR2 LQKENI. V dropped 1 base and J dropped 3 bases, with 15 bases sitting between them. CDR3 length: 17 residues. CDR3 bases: TGTGCCAGCTCACCACGTCTTCAAGGGGAATACACCGGGGAGCTGTTTTTT. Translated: CASSPRLQGEYTGELFF.

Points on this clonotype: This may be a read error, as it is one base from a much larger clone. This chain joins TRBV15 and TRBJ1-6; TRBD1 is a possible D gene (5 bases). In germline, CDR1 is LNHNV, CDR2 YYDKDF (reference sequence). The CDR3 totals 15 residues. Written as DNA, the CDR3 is TGTGCCACCAGCAGAGATTCGGGGCAGGGCCGGGCCCTCCAATTT. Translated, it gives CATSRDSGQGRALQF.

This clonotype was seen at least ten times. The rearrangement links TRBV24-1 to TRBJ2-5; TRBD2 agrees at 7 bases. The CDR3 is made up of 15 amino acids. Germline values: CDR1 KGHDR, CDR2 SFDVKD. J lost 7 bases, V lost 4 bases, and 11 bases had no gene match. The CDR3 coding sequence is TGTGCCACCAGTGACCCTATGGCGGGAGTCGGGACCCAGTACTTC. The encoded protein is CATSDPMAGVGTQYF.

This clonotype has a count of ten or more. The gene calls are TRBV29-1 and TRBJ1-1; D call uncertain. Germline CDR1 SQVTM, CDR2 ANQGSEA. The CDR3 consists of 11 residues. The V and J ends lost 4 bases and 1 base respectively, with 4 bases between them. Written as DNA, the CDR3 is TGCAGCGTTGGCTCGAACACTGAAGCTTTCTTT. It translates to CSVGSNTEAFF.

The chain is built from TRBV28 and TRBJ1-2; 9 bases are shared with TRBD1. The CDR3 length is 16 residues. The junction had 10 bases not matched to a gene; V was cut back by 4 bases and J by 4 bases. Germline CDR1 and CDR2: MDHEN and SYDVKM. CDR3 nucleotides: TGTGCCAGCAGTTCTCTCGGGACAGGGTATGGCTATGGCTACACCTTC. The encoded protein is CASSSLGTGYGYGYTF.

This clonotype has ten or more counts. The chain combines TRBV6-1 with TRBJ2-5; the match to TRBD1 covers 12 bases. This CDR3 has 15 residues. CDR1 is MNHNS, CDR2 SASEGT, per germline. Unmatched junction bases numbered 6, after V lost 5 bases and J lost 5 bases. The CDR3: CASSRRDRGRETQYF. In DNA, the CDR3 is TGTGCCAGCAGTCGCCGGGACAGGGGGCGTGAGACCCAGTACTTC.

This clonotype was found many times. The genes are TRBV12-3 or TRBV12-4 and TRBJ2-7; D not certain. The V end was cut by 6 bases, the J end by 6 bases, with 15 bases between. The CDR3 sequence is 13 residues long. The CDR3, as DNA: TGTGCCAGCAGGCCAGGCGCATCGGGCGAGCAGTACTTC. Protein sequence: CASRPGASGEQYF.

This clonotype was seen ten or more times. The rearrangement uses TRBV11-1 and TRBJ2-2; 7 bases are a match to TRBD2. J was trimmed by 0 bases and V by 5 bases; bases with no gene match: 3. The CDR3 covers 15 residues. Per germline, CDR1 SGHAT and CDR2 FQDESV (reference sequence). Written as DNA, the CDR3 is TGTGCCAGCAGCCCCGGGAGGACGAACACCGGGGAGCTGTTTTTT. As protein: CASSPGRTNTGELFF.

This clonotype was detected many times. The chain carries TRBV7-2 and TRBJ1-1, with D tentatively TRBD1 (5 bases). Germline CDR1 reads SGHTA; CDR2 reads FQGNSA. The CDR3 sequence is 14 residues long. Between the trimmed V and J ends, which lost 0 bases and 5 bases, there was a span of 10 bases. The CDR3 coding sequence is TGTGCCAGCAGCTTAGCCGGGGGACGGACTGAAGCTTTCTTT. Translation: CASSLAGGRTEAFF. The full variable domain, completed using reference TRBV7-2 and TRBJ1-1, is GAGVSQSPSNKVTEKGKDVELRCDPISGHTALYWYRQSLGQGLEFLIYFQGNSAPDKSGLPSDRFSAERTGGSVSTLTIQRTQQEDSAVYLCASSLAGGRTEAFFGQGTRLTVV.

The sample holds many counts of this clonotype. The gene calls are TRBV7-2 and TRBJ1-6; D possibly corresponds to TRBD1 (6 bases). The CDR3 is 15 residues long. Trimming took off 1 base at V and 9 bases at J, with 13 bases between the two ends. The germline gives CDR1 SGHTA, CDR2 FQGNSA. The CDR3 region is CASSLGQGRSSPLHF. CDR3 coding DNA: TGTGCCAGCAGCTTAGGTCAGGGGAGGAGTTCACCCCTCCACTTT.

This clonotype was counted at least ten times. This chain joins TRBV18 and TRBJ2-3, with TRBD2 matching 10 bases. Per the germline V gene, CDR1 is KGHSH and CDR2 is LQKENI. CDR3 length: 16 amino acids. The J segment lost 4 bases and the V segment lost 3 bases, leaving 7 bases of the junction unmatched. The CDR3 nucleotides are TGTGCCAGCTCACCCCGTCTAGCGGGAGTGGCAGATACGCAGTATTTT. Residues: CASSPRLAGVADTQYF. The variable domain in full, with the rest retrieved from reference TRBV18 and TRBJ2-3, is NAGVMQNPRHLVRRRGQEARLRCSPMKGHSHVYWYRQLPEEGLKFMVYLQKENIIDESGMPKERFSAEFPKEGPSILRIQQVVRGDSAAYFCASSPRLAGVADTQYFGPGTRLTVL.

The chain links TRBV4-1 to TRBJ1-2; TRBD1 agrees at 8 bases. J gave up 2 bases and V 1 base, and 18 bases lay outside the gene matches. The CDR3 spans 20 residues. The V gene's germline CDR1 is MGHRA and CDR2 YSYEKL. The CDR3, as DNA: TGCGCCAGCAGCCAAGCCCCCCTAAAGAGACAGGGGCACCTAAACTATGGCTACACCTTC. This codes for CASSQAPLKRQGHLNYGYTF.

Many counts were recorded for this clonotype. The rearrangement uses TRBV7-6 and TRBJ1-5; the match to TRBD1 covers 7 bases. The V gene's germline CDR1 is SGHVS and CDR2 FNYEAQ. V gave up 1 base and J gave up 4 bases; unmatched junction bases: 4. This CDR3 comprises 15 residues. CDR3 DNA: TGTGCCAGCAGCTTAGGGGCAGGGGGGAATCAGCCCCAGCATTTT. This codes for CASSLGAGGNQPQHF.

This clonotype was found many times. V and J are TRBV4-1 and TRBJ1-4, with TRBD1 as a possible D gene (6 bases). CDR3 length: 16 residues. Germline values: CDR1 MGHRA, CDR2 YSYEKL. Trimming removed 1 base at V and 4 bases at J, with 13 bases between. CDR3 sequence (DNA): TGCGCCAGCAGCCAAGGGGAGGACAGCTTTAATGAAAAACTGTTTTTT. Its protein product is CASSQGEDSFNEKLFF.

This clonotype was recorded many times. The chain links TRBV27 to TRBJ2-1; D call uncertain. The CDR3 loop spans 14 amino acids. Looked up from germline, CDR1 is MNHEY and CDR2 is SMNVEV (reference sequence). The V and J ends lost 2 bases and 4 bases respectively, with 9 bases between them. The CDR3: CASSLGVSYNEQFF. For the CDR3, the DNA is TGTGCCAGCAGTTTAGGGGTATCTTACAATGAGCAGTTCTTC.

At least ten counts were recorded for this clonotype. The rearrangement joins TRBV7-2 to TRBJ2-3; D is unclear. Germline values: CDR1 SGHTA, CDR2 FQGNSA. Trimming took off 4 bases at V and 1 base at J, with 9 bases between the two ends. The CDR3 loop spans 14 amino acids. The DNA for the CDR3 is TGTGCCAGCAGCTCGTCGGGCGGCACAGATACGCAGTATTTT. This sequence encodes CASSSSGGTDTQYF. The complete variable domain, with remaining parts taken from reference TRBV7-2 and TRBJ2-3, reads GAGVSQSPSNKVTEKGKDVELRCDPISGHTALYWYRQSLGQGLEFLIYFQGNSAPDKSGLPSDRFSAERTGGSVSTLTIQRTQQEDSAVYLCASSSSGGTDTQYFGPGTRLTVL.

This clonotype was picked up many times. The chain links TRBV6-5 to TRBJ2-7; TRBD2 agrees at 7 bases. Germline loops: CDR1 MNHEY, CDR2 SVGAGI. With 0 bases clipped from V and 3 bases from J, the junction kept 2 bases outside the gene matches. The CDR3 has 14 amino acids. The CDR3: CASSYSSGNYEQYF. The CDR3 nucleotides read TGTGCCAGCAGTTACTCAAGCGGGAACTACGAGCAGTACTTC.

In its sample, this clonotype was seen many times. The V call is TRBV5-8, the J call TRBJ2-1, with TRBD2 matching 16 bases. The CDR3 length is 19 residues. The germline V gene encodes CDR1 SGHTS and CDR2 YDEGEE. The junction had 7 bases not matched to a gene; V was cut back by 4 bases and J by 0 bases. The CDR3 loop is CASSRGTSGGDISYNEQFF. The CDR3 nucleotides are TGTGCCAGCAGCAGAGGGACTAGCGGGGGGGATATCTCCTACAATGAGCAGTTCTTC.

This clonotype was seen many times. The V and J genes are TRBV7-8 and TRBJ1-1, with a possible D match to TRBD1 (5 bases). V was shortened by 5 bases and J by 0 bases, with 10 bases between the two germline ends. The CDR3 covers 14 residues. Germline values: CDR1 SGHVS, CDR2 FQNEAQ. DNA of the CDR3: TGTGCCAGCAGCCTGGGACGGATGAACACTGAAGCTTTCTTT. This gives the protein CASSLGRMNTEAFF.

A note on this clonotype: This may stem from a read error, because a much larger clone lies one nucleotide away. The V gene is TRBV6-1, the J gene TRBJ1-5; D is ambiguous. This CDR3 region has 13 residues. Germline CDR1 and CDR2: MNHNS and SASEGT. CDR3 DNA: TGTGCCAGCAGTGAAGACAGCAATCAGCCCCGGCATTTT. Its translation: CASSEDSNQPRHF.

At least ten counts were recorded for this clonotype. CDR3 nucleotides: TGTGCCTGGAGTGTAATCCGCTCCTACAATGAGCAGTTCTTC. Its protein is CAWSVIRSYNEQFF. This sequence joins TRBV30 and TRBJ2-1; no clear D. Germline loops: CDR1 GTSNPN, CDR2 SVGIG (reference sequence). This CDR3 contains 14 residues. V was pared by 0 bases and J by 0 bases, with 6 bases between.

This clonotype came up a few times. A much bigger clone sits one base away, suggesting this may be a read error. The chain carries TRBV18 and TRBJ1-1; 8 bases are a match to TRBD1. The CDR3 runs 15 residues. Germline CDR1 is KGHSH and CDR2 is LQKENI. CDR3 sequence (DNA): TGTGCCGGCTCACGGAACAGGGGGTTGGACACTGAAGCTTTCTTT. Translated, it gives CAGSRNRGLDTEAFF.

The CDR3 reads CASRIFRGTNTGELFF. For the CDR3, the DNA is TGTGCCAGCAGAATATTCCGGGGGACGAACACCGGGGAGCTGTTTTTT. V and J are TRBV5-8 and TRBJ2-2; D perhaps matches TRBD2 (6 bases). Trimming removed 5 bases from V and 0 bases from J, with 14 bases in between. Germline CDR1 SGHTS, CDR2 YDEGEE. The CDR3 extends over 16 amino acids.

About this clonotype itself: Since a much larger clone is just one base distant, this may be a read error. CDR3 DNA: TGTGCCCGGAATGGGGAAGGGGTACTTTACGAGCAGTACTTC. It translates to CARNGEGVLYEQYF. The chain joins TRBV30 to TRBJ2-7; D perhaps matches TRBD1 (5 bases). The CDR3 sequence is 14 residues long. Trimming shortened V by 8 bases and J by 4 bases, and 21 bases separated the two germline ends. Germline CDR1 GTSNPN, CDR2 SVGIG (reference sequence).

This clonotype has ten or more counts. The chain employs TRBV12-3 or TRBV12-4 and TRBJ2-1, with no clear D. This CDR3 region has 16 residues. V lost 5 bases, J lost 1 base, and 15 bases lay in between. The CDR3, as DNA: TGTGCCAGCAGTGCTGGGTCCCCGGGTTCCTACAATGAGCAGTTCTTC. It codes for CASSAGSPGSYNEQFF.

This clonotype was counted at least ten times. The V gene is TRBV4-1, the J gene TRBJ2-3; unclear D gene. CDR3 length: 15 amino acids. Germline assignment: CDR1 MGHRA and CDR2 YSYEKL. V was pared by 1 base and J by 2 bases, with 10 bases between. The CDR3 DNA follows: TGCGCCAGCAGCCAAGGGAGCCTTACCACAGATACGCAGTATTTT. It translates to CASSQGSLTTDTQYF.

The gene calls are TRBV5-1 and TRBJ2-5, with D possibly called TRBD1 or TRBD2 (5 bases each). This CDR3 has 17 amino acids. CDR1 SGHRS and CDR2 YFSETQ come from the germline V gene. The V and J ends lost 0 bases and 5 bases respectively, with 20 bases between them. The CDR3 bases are TGCGCCAGCAGCTTGGCCGAGGGGAGCCCCCAGGGCGAGACCCAGTACTTC. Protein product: CASSLAEGSPQGETQYF.

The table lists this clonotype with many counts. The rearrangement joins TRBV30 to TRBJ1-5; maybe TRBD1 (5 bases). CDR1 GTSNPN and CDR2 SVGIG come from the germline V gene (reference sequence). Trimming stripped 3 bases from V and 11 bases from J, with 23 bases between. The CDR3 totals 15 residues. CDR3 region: CAWRGKDTAGRSQHF. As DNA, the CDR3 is TGTGCCTGGAGGGGGAAGGACACCGCCGGTCGGTCCCAGCATTTT.

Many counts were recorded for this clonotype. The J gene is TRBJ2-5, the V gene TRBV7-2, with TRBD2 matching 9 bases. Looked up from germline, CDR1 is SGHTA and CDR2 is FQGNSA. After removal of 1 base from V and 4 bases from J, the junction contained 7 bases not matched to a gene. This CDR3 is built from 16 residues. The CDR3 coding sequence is TGTGCCAGCAGCTTAGGGGCAGCGGGGGGCGGAGAGACCCAGTACTTC. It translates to CASSLGAAGGGETQYF.

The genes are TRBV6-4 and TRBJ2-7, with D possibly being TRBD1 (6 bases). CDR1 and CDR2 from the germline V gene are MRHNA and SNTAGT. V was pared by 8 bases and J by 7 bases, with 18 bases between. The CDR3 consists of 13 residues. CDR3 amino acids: CASSRSRGGEQYF. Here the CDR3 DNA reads TGTGCCAGCTCACGCTCCAGGGGTGGTGAGCAGTACTTC.